These 15 T cell receptor beta chains were sequenced from one sample in a study of graft-versus-host responses after intestinal transplantation. The method was immunoSEQ multiplex PCR; TCRdb's version includes in-frame clones alone and lacks a portion of them. The sample includes tens of thousands of clones, about 95% seen only once; the top ten take about 1.6%. Sequenced material: PBMCs, taken roughly 51 weeks after intestinal transplant. These receptors all come from a human patient who received an intestinal transplant, so some T cells may come from the graft donor.

The chain couples TRBV4-1 to TRBJ2-7; 7 bases are shared with TRBD2. This CDR3 region has 14 residues. J gave up 9 bases and V 0 bases, and 8 bases lay outside the gene matches. The germline CDR1 and CDR2 sequences are MGHRA and YSYEKL. CDR3 coding DNA: TGCGCCAGCAGCCAAGATTCCCTTCCGGGGGGGCAGTACTTC. Its translation is CASSQDSLPGGQYF.

The chain links TRBV9 to TRBJ2-2, with 9 nucleotides matching TRBD1. Germline V CDR1 and CDR2: SGDLS, YYNGEE. The CDR3 contains 14 residues. The V segment lost 6 bases and the J segment 8 bases; nucleotides outside the gene matches: 8. The CDR3 bases are TGTGCCAGCAATTCACAGGGGGCGCTTGGGGAGCTGTTTTTT. It yields the protein CASNSQGALGELFF.

The rearrangement uses TRBV2 and TRBJ2-7; 7 nucleotides align to TRBD1. CDR1 is SNHLY, CDR2 FYNNEI, per germline. The CDR3 is 14 amino acids. J lost 1 base, V lost 6 bases, and 6 bases had no gene match. CDR3 in amino acids: CASRLTGISYEQYF. DNA of the CDR3: TGTGCCAGCAGATTGACAGGGATTTCCTACGAGCAGTACTTC.

V gene TRBV7-2 combines with J gene TRBJ1-5; D is ambiguous. The CDR3 has 14 amino acids. Trimming cost V 2 bases and J 0 bases, with 5 bases left between them. Germline V lookup: CDR1 SGHTA, CDR2 FQGNSA. Here the CDR3 DNA reads TGTGCCAGCAGCTTACCTTATAGCAATCAGCCCCAGCATTTT. Amino acids: CASSLPYSNQPQHF.

The CDR3 protein is CASSVDGRSYEQYF. In nucleotides, the CDR3 is TGTGCCAGCAGCGTAGATGGACGAAGCTACGAGCAGTACTTC. The chain uses TRBV9 and TRBJ2-7, with unresolved D. The CDR3 length is 14 residues. The germline gives CDR1 SGDLS, CDR2 YYNGEE. Trimming took 0 bases from V and 3 from J, leaving 10 bases between them. The whole variable domain, remainder taken from reference TRBV9 and TRBJ2-7, is DSGVTQTPKHLITATGQRVTLRCSPRSGDLSVYWYQQSLDQGLQFLIQYYNGEERAKGNILERFSAQQFPDLHSELNLSSLELGDSALYFCASSVDGRSYEQYFGPGTRLTVT.

This chain joins TRBV18 and TRBJ1-5; 9 nucleotides match TRBD1. The trim removed 10 bases at V and 7 bases at J, leaving 14 bases unmatched. This CDR3 is 15 amino acids long. Germline V gene lookup returns CDR1 KGHSH and CDR2 LQKENI. The CDR3 nucleotides are TGTGCCACGCTGTCCGGGACAGGGTTCGGGCAGCCCCAGCATTTT. Translating it yields CATLSGTGFGQPQHF.

The chain links TRBV15 to TRBJ2-7, with D perhaps being TRBD1 or TRBD2 (5 bases each). Germline loops: CDR1 LNHNV, CDR2 YYDKDF (reference sequence). Trimming removed 5 bases at V and 6 bases at J, with 11 bases between. The CDR3 has 12 residues. DNA for the CDR3: TGTGCCACCAGCCCCAAGAGGGGCGAGCAGTACTTC. Amino acids: CATSPKRGEQYF.

The genes are TRBV5-1 and TRBJ2-3, with TRBD1 identical over 8 bases. Germline trimming cut 4 bases from V and 2 bases from J; bases unmatched to any gene: 9. CDR3 size: 16 residues. In germline, CDR1 is SGHRS, CDR2 YFSETQ. The CDR3 spells CASSRSGTGSTDTQYF. As DNA, the CDR3 is TGCGCCAGCAGCCGATCCGGGACAGGCTCCACAGATACGCAGTATTTT.

This clone has just one count. The V and J genes are TRBV29-1 and TRBJ1-2; D unclear. This CDR3 is 12 amino acids long. Germline CDR1 reads SQVTM; CDR2 reads ANQGSEA. V was pared by 5 bases and J by 2 bases, with 9 bases between. CDR3 in DNA: TGCAGCGTTTATCGGGGAAACTATGGCTACACCTTC. It specifies CSVYRGNYGYTF.

This chain uses TRBV15 with TRBJ1-1; D gene unclear. Germline lookup yields CDR1 LNHNV and CDR2 YYDKDF (reference sequence). CDR3 length: 16 residues. Trimming left V 0 bases short and J 3 bases short, with 14 bases between. CDR3 in amino acids: CATSRDPGVPDTEAFF. CDR3 DNA sequence: TGTGCCACCAGCAGAGATCCCGGGGTGCCTGACACTGAAGCTTTCTTT.

V gene TRBV6-5 combines with J gene TRBJ2-7; 7 bases agree with TRBD2. The ends lost 2 bases at V and 2 bases at J; junction bases unmatched: 6. This CDR3 is 15 amino acids long. Looked up from germline, CDR1 is MNHEY and CDR2 is SVGAGI. CDR3 coding DNA: TGTGCCAGCAGTTACGGAGCGGGATCAACCTACGAGCAGTACTTC. It encodes CASSYGAGSTYEQYF.

Details on this clone: One junction end disagrees with the germline gene, perhaps due to a read error. The rearrangement uses TRBV4-1 and TRBJ2-3, with D perhaps matching TRBD2 (6 bases). Germline values: CDR1 MGHRA, CDR2 YSYEKL. The CDR3 contains 16 residues. The CDR3 bases are TGTGCCAGCAGCGAAGAGGCGGGGTACCGCACAGATACGCAGTATTTT. Translating it yields CASSEEAGYRTDTQYF.

The chain is built from TRBV9 and TRBJ2-7; possibly TRBD1 or TRBD2 for D (5 bases each). The last part of the DNA fits TRBJ2-5 better; the J call may be wrong. Germline assignment: CDR1 SGDLS and CDR2 YYNGEE. CDR3 size: 15 residues. DNA of the CDR3: TGTGCCAGCAGCGTAGGGGACGTACTCCCAGGGACCCAGTACTTC. Translating it yields CASSVGDVLPGTQYF.

The chain has TRBV6-5 and TRBJ2-7, with D unclear. This CDR3 has 14 amino acids. Trimming shortened V by 2 bases and J by 2 bases, and 10 bases separated the two germline ends. Looked up from germline, CDR1 is MNHEY and CDR2 is SVGAGI. CDR3 in DNA: TGTGCCAGCAGTTACAACCCGGAAACCTACGAGCAGTACTTC. This encodes CASSYNPETYEQYF.

The chain links TRBV19 to TRBJ2-7, with D perhaps matching TRBD1 or TRBD2 (6 bases each). V lost 7 bases to trimming and J lost 2 bases, with 18 bases between them. This CDR3 spans 15 amino acids. The germline CDR1 and CDR2 sequences are LNHDA and SQIVND (reference sequence). The CDR3 region is CASNAVAGQPYEQYF. The CDR3 DNA follows: TGTGCCAGTAATGCGGTGGCGGGACAACCCTACGAGCAGTACTTC.